This T cell receptor (beta chain) is drawn from a study of blood T cell repertoires in COVID-19. The germline gives CDR1 LNHDA, CDR2 SQIVND (reference sequence). V was clipped by 5 bases and J by 0 bases; unmatched bases: 9. This CDR3 spans 17 amino acids. Sequencing was performed with immunoSEQ multiplex PCR; in TCRdb, only in-frame clones are kept and a portion is missing. This table holds roughly 98,000 clones, roughly 80% found once. The sample consisted of peripheral blood. The sequence came from a man in his 70s with active or convalescent COVID-19. This chain links TRBV19 with TRBJ1-5; 8 nucleotides align to TRBD1. The CDR3 loop reads CASSGTGSPYSNQPQHF. CDR3 DNA sequence: TGTGCCAGTAGTGGGACAGGTAGCCCTTATAGCAATCAGCCCCAGCATTTT.